The sequence of this T cell receptor beta chain was determined in a study of cytomegalovirus exposure and HLA in healthy donors. In this sample, this clone turned up a few times. The table came from immunoSEQ multiplex PCR; TCRdb's copy has only in-frame clones and leaves some out. This table has 90,000 to 130,000 clones, around nine tenths appearing once. CDR1 is KGHSH and CDR2 is LQKENI in the germline V gene. Germline trimming cut 5 bases from V and 7 bases from J; bases unmatched to any gene: 5. The CDR3 has 12 amino acids. Sequencing was performed on PBMCs. The clonotype originates from a woman under 40 in good health and CMV-seropositive. The chain employs TRBV18 and TRBJ2-7; TRBD1 agrees at 7 bases. CDR3 in amino acids: CASSDRETEQYF. Written as DNA, the CDR3 is TGTGCCAGCTCAGACAGGGAGACTGAGCAGTACTTC.